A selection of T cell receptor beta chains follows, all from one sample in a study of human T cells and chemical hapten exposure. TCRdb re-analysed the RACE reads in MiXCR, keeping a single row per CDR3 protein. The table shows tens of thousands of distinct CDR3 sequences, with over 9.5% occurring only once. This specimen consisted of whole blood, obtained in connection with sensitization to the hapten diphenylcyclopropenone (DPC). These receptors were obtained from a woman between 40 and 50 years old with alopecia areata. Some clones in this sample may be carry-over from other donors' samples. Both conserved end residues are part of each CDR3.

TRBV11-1	CASSPLSLGRDEQYF
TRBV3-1	CASSSRRMQETQYF
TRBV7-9	CASSPKGTVHTEAFF
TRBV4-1	CASSQRESYEQYF
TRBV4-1	CASSQTGDPGYEQYF
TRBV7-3	CASSPSGTSMGYTF
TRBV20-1	CSAPSGGNSAYEQYF
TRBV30	CAWSKQGGYGYTF
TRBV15	CATSRERDNEQFF
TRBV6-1	CASSELAGNTDTQYF